The following is a T cell receptor (beta chain) sequence with its context. What it binds is not known. The CDR3 consists of 14 residues. V dropped 6 bases and J dropped 7; count of bases not matched to a gene: 4. Germline V gene sequence: CDR1 MNHEY, CDR2 SVGEGT. This sample was taken from a study of blood T cells in healthy people across ages. With a J-beta primer mix and a sample-barcoded 5' primer, a second PCR ran roughly 6 to 11 cycles. MiXCR, run by TCRdb on the 5' RACE reads, gives a single entry per CDR3 protein. The sample consists of over 1,200,000 distinct CDR3 sequences, approximately 63% of them appearing once. Study-level results: Naive T cell percentage by flow cytometry tracked strongly with beta diversity.

The sequencing sample was made of blood. This receptor was taken from a man aged 18 to 29 in good health. V gene TRBV6-2 or TRBV6-3 combines with J gene TRBJ1-6; 9 nucleotides agree with TRBD1. CDR3 sequence reads: CASRGQGSNSPLHF. The DNA for the CDR3 is TGTGCCAGCAGAGGACAGGGGAGCAATTCACCCCTCCACTTT.